Detailed here is one TCR beta chain. The sample belongs to a study of CD8 T cells in Susac syndrome. The V gene's germline CDR1 is SNHLY and CDR2 FYNNEI. The CDR3 loop spans 11 amino acids. V lost 3 bases and J 2 bases, leaving 2 bases between the germline ends. TCR beta sequencing covered blood CD8+ and CD4+ T cells. Random hexamers served to reverse transcribe about 0.5 to 1 ug RNA. MiXCR, applied by TCRdb to the immunoSEQ multiplex PCR reads, yields one record per CDR3 protein. The table records approximately 120,000 distinct CDR3 sequences, about 93% of them present only once. The source is a human donor with Susac syndrome. This sequence joins TRBV2 and TRBJ2-7; D unresolved. The sequencing sample was made of CD8+ T cells from PBMCs. The CDR3 coding sequence is TGTGCCAGCAGTGACGCCTACGAGCAGTACTTC. This codes for CASSDAYEQYF.